This T cell receptor beta chain was identified in a study of long-term antiretroviral therapy in people with HIV. Study overall: The earliest samples predate the 2015 immediate-ART recommendation by about a decade.

Sequencing used immunoSEQ v3.0 at survey level. Sequenced by immunoSEQ multiplex PCR; TCRdb stores in-frame clones only, minus some. The data hold fewer than 30,000 clones, with roughly 89% observed a single time. Trimming removed 0 bases at V and 5 bases at J, with 10 bases between. Germline V gene data show CDR1 as GTSNPN and CDR2 as SVGIG (reference sequence). The CDR3 runs 13 residues. Post-ART PBMC samples numbered at least two per donor, and pre-ART ones at least one. Every specimen provided about 0.9-11 million cryopreserved PBMC before DNA extraction took place. A remark on this clone: Its antigen is still unknown.

General study findings and limits: Repertoires in HIV (unlike those of controls) had narrower CDR3 length ranges.

The chain is built from TRBV30 and TRBJ1-1; D unclear. The source material was unsorted PBMCs, sampled 1.8 years before starting antiretroviral therapy. The receptor's source is a man aged 45-65 years with HIV. This CDR3 is CAWSVRGATEAFF. In DNA form, the CDR3 reads TGTGCCTGGAGTGTACGGGGTGCAACTGAAGCTTTCTTT.